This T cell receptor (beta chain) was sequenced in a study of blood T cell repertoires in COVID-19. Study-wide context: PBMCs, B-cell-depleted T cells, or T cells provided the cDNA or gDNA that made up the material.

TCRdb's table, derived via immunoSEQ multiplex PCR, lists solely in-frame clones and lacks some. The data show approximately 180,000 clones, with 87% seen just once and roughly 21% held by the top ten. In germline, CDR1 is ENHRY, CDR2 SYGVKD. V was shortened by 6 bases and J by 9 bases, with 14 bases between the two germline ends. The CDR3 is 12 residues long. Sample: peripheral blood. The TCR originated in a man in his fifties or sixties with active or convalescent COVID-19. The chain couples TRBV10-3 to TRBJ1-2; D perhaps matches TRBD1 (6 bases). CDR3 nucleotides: TGTGCCATCAGCGGAAATCAGGGGAGCTACACCTTC. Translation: CAISGNQGSYTF.